This passage covers 32 T cell receptor beta chains from one sample sequenced in a study of blood T cells in healthy people across ages. Then a second PCR, running roughly 7 to 11 cycles, was carried out with a sample-barcoded 5' primer and a J-beta primer mix. TCRdb re-called the 5' RACE reads with MiXCR, one entry per CDR3 protein. The sample yields fewer than 800,000 distinct CDR3 sequences, 20% to 25% seen once. The sample was blood. These receptors were taken from a man aged 70 or older in good health.

This rearrangement joins TRBV4-3 to TRBJ2-7, with D tentatively TRBD1 or TRBD2 (5 bases each). From germline, CDR1 is LGHNA and CDR2 YSLEER. V lost 5 bases and J 0 bases, leaving 14 bases between the germline ends. The CDR3 sequence is 15 residues long. The CDR3 reads CASSYRTLSSYEQYF. For the CDR3, the DNA is TGCGCCAGCAGCTACAGGACTTTAAGCTCCTACGAGCAGTACTTC.

V and J are TRBV6-6 and TRBJ2-7; D gene unclear. The CDR3 contains 12 residues. The V and J ends lost 4 bases and 3 bases respectively, with 7 bases between them. The germline CDR1 and CDR2 sequences are MNHNY and SVGAGI (reference sequence). In DNA, the CDR3 is TGTGCCAGCAGTTCCAACAACTACGAGCAGTACTTC. Its translation: CASSSNNYEQYF.

This clonotype was detected a few times. The rearrangement uses TRBV5-6 and TRBJ2-1; 9 bases match TRBD2. This CDR3 has 13 residues. Unmatched junction bases numbered 1, after V lost 0 bases and J lost 9 bases. Looked up from germline, CDR1 is SGHDT and CDR2 is YYEEEE. The CDR3 DNA reads TGTGCCAGCAGCTTGGTGACTAGCGGTGAGCAGTTCTTC. Translating it yields CASSLVTSGEQFF. The whole variable domain, remainder taken from reference TRBV5-6 and TRBJ2-1, is DAGVTQSPTHLIKTRGQQVTLRCSPKSGHDTVSWYQQALGQGPQFIFQYYEEEERQRGNFPDRFSGHQFPNYSSELNVNALLLGDSALYLCASSLVTSGEQFFGPGTRLTVL.

The chain couples TRBV7-6 to TRBJ1-2; 7 bases align to TRBD1. Per germline, CDR1 SGHVS and CDR2 FNYEAQ. The CDR3 contains 15 residues. J gave up 3 bases and V 1 base, and 5 bases lay outside the gene matches. Here the CDR3 reads CASSLVRGPYYGYTF. Here the CDR3 DNA reads TGTGCCAGCAGCTTAGTGAGGGGGCCCTACTATGGCTACACCTTC.

This clonotype was recorded a few times. This chain uses TRBV7-9 with TRBJ2-1, with D maybe TRBD1 (5 bases). V was pared by 5 bases and J by 9 bases, with 14 bases between. Germline values: CDR1 SEHNR, CDR2 FQNEAQ (reference sequence). The CDR3 spans 13 residues. The CDR3 loop is CASSPPGPSEQFF. The CDR3, as DNA: TGTGCCAGCAGCCCTCCAGGGCCCTCTGAGCAGTTCTTC.

The chain uses TRBV6-6 and TRBJ1-2, with 7 bases matching TRBD1. Germline values: CDR1 MNHNY, CDR2 SVGAGI (reference sequence). This CDR3 spans 13 amino acids. With 4 bases clipped from V and 3 bases from J, the junction kept 2 bases outside the gene matches. CDR3 sequence (DNA): TGTGCCAGCAGTTTCGGGACAGACTATGGCTACACCTTC. Translation gives CASSFGTDYGYTF.

This clonotype was detected only a few times. The chain links TRBV15 to TRBJ2-3; no clear D. Germline loops: CDR1 LNHNV, CDR2 YYDKDF (reference sequence). CDR3 size: 14 residues. The ends were cut back, 3 bases at V and 3 bases at J, with 10 bases in the middle. CDR3 bases: TGTGCCACCAGCAGTTTTAGTAAGACAGATACGCAGTATTTT. It yields the protein CATSSFSKTDTQYF.

This clonotype occurred a few times. The chain links TRBV2 to TRBJ1-2; possible D gene TRBD1, 6 bases. The CDR3 loop spans 15 amino acids. CDR1 and CDR2 (germline): SNHLY, FYNNEI. Trimming left V 5 bases short and J 0 bases short, with 13 bases between. CDR3 coding DNA: TGTGCCAGCAGTTCCGACAGGCTTTCTAACTATGGCTACACCTTC. Encoded protein: CASSSDRLSNYGYTF.

In its sample, this clonotype was seen a few times. This sequence joins TRBV11-3 and TRBJ1-1; D unclear. In germline, CDR1 is SGHNT, CDR2 YENEEA. This CDR3 spans 12 amino acids. With 4 bases removed from V and 6 bases from J, the gap between germline ends came to 9 bases. This CDR3 is CASSSGRAEAFF. The CDR3 nucleotides read TGTGCCAGCAGCTCGGGTCGGGCTGAAGCTTTCTTT. The full variable domain, rest sourced from reference TRBV11-3 and TRBJ1-1, is EAGVVQSPRYKIIEKKQPVAFWCNPISGHNTLYWYLQNLGQGPELLIRYENEEAVDDSQLPKDRFSAERLKGVDSTLKIQPAELGDSAVYLCASSSGRAEAFFGQGTRLTVV.

This chain links TRBV7-2 with TRBJ2-5; perhaps TRBD2 as D (6 bases). Germline values: CDR1 SGHTA, CDR2 FQGNSA. V was clipped by 1 base and J by 5 bases, with 17 bases between them. The CDR3 contains 16 residues. CDR3 in DNA: TGTGCCAGCAGCTTAGACGGGAGCAAGGGTGGGGAGACCCAGTACTTC. This codes for CASSLDGSKGGETQYF.

This clonotype has at least ten counts. CDR3 bases: TGTGCCAGCTCATCCTCGGGTGGGGCCTACGAGCAGTACTTC. Translated: CASSSSGGAYEQYF. V and J are TRBV18 and TRBJ2-7; D uncertain. This CDR3 has 14 residues. The ends were cut back, 5 bases at V and 2 bases at J, with 13 bases in the middle. CDR1 KGHSH and CDR2 LQKENI come from the germline V gene.

This sequence joins TRBV28 and TRBJ2-4, with 7 bases that match TRBD1. The J segment lost 0 bases and the V segment lost 6 bases, leaving 8 bases of the junction unmatched. CDR1 and CDR2 from the germline V gene are MDHEN and SYDVKM. This CDR3 has 16 amino acids. For the CDR3, the DNA is TGTGCCAGCAGCCTGGGACAGTTAATAGCCAAAAACATTCAGTACTTC. This gives the protein CASSLGQLIAKNIQYF.

Notes on this clonotype: The CDR3 does not close with the conserved phenylalanine or tryptophan, likely indicating a read error. The rearrangement joins TRBV20-1 to TRBJ2-1, with D possibly called TRBD1 or TRBD2 (5 bases each). This CDR3 has 16 amino acids. V dropped 1 base and J dropped 1 base, with 14 bases sitting between them. From germline, CDR1 is DFQATT and CDR2 SNEGSKA (reference sequence). The CDR3: CSARGGSGGSYNEQFL. CDR3 nucleotide sequence: TGCAGTGCTAGAGGGGGTAGTGGGGGATCCTACAATGAGCAGTTCCTC.

This clonotype was picked up many times. This chain joins TRBV29-1 and TRBJ2-1; 10 bases line up with TRBD2. The CDR3 is made up of 12 amino acids. V gave up 5 bases and J gave up 6 bases; unmatched junction bases: 1. The germline V gene has CDR1 SQVTM and CDR2 ANQGSEA. CDR3 in amino acids: CSVSSGSNEQFF. As DNA, the CDR3 is TGCAGCGTTTCTAGCGGGAGCAATGAGCAGTTCTTC.

This clonotype was counted between two and nine times. A read error may produce the germline difference seen at one junction end. This sequence joins TRBV6-1 and TRBJ2-5; D perhaps matches TRBD2 (5 bases). CDR3 length: 13 amino acids. CDR1 and CDR2 (germline): MNHNS, SASEGT. Written as DNA, the CDR3 is TGTGCCAGCAGTGAGTACCAGCGTGTTGAGCGGTTCTTC. Its translation: CASSEYQRVERFF.

The table lists this clonotype with many counts. The chain combines TRBV28 with TRBJ2-1; D may match TRBD1 or TRBD2 (6 bases each). This CDR3 has 14 residues. V gave up 3 bases and J gave up 9 bases, with 15 bases separating them. CDR1 is MDHEN and CDR2 is SYDVKM in the germline V gene. In DNA form, the CDR3 reads TGTGCCAGCAGTTTGTCCCGGGGGCTAGGTGAGCAGTTCTTC. It codes for CASSLSRGLGEQFF.

The rearrangement links TRBV6-2 or TRBV6-3 to TRBJ1-2; 7 positions agree with TRBD1. The V gene end was trimmed by 4 bases and the J gene end by 4 bases; junction bases not matched to a gene: 3. CDR1 MNHEY and CDR2 SVGEGT come from the germline V gene. The CDR3 has 13 residues. CDR3 coding DNA: TGTGCCAGCAGTTGGGGACAGCTCTATGGCTACACCTTC. Translation: CASSWGQLYGYTF.

The chain joins TRBV20-1 to TRBJ1-2; D uncertain. The CDR3 extends over 14 amino acids. The V end lost 2 bases, the J end lost 0 bases, and 10 bases lay between the germline ends. Germline-derived CDR1 and CDR2 are DFQATT and SNEGSKA (reference sequence). DNA for the CDR3: TGCAGTGCTAGATCCGGCCAGACTAACTATGGCTACACCTTC. This codes for CSARSGQTNYGYTF.

The rearrangement uses TRBV4-1 and TRBJ2-1; 9 positions agree with TRBD1. CDR3 length equals 15 residues. Germline CDR1 reads MGHRA; CDR2 reads YSYEKL. V lost 6 bases to trimming and J lost 2 bases; unmatched junction nucleotides: 5. The CDR3 DNA is TGCGCCAGCAGAACGACAGGGGGACCCTACAATGAGCAGTTCTTC. Its protein is CASRTTGGPYNEQFF.

The V call is TRBV4-1, the J call TRBJ1-4; the D gene is possibly TRBD1 (6 bases). The V gene lost 0 bases and the J gene lost 4 bases, with 12 bases spanning the gap. The CDR3 has 16 amino acids. CDR1 and CDR2 (germline): MGHRA, YSYEKL. The CDR3 here is CASSQEQGRSNEKLFF. The CDR3 DNA sequence: TGCGCCAGCAGCCAAGAACAGGGCCGCAGTAATGAAAAACTGTTTTTT.

V usage is TRBV6-2 or TRBV6-3 and J usage is TRBJ2-7, with D possibly matching TRBD1 (5 bases). Germline V gives CDR1 MNHEY, CDR2 SVGEGT. Trimming removed 5 bases from V and 7 bases from J, with 24 bases in between. CDR3 length: 16 residues. The CDR3 DNA reads as TGTGCCAGCAGTCGTAGTGGGGCAATAACAAACAATGAGCAGTACTTC. This translates into CASSRSGAITNNEQYF.

This clonotype was detected many times. V is TRBV30 and J is TRBJ2-7, with D perhaps being TRBD1 or TRBD2 (5 bases each). This CDR3 contains 15 residues. Trimming took off 2 bases at V and 4 bases at J, with 18 bases between the two ends. Germline CDR1 and CDR2: GTSNPN and SVGIG (reference sequence). The DNA of the CDR3 is TGTGCCTGGAGTACCACTGGGCGCTGGGGGTACGAGCAGTACTTC. It codes for CAWSTTGRWGYEQYF.

With regard to this clonotype: At one end the junction does not follow the germline gene, possibly because of a read error. The CDR3 region is CASSLGNHYDQYF. CDR3 coding DNA: TGTGCCAGCAGCTTGGGGAACCACTACGACCAGTACTTC. The rearrangement links TRBV5-6 to TRBJ2-7; the D is unclear. Germline V gene sequence: CDR1 SGHDT, CDR2 YYEEEE. This CDR3 contains 13 residues.

This chain connects TRBV19 to TRBJ2-2; 12 bases match TRBD2. The CDR3 sequence is 15 residues long. Germline lookup yields CDR1 LNHDA and CDR2 SQIVND (reference sequence). Trimming removed 7 bases from V and 6 bases from J; junction bases left unmatched: 6. CDR3: CASIRTSGTAGELFF. Here the CDR3 DNA reads TGTGCCAGTATCAGGACTAGCGGGACCGCCGGGGAGCTGTTTTTT.

This clonotype was observed a few times. The chain combines TRBV5-1 with TRBJ2-5; D possibly corresponds to TRBD2 (6 bases). TRBJ2-7 explains the end of the DNA better; the J call may be wrong. Germline CDR1 SGHRS, CDR2 YFSETQ. The CDR3 spans 15 residues. This CDR3 reads CASSLSRDSDREQYF. DNA of the CDR3: TGCGCCAGCAGCTTGAGCAGGGACTCAGACCGCGAGCAGTACTTC.

V and J are TRBV28 and TRBJ2-5, with TRBD1 matching 11 bases. The closer fit of TRBJ2-7 to the DNA end suggests the J call may be wrong. Germline lookup yields CDR1 MDHEN and CDR2 SYDVKM. CDR3 length equals 16 residues. The CDR3 sequence: CASSSLPGQGAYEQYF. In nucleotides, the CDR3 is TGTGCCAGCAGTTCCCTGCCGGGACAGGGGGCCTACGAGCAGTACTTC.

This clonotype came up a few times. This chain links TRBV28 with TRBJ2-5; D ambiguous. Gene TRBJ2-7 matches the end of the DNA better, so the J call may be wrong. The CDR3 extends over 12 amino acids. Germline CDR1 is MDHEN and CDR2 is SYDVKM. The CDR3 is CASSRWFYEQYF. CDR3 coding DNA: TGTGCCAGCAGTCGGTGGTTCTACGAGCAGTACTTC.

This clonotype has only a few counts. The V gene is TRBV20-1, the J gene TRBJ2-4, with D possibly TRBD1 on 5 matching bases. This CDR3 is 14 amino acids long. V shed 6 bases and J shed 8 bases, with 20 bases lying between them. Germline V gene lookup returns CDR1 DFQATT and CDR2 SNEGSKA (reference sequence). CDR3 in DNA: TGCAGTGCCAGTCCCCCGGGTCAGGGTGACATTCAGTACTTC. Encoded protein: CSASPPGQGDIQYF.

The chain uses TRBV7-2 and TRBJ2-1; 9 bases match TRBD2. J gave up 0 bases and V 4 bases, and 4 bases lay outside the gene matches. In germline, CDR1 is SGHTA, CDR2 FQGNSA. The length of the CDR3 is 16 residues. CDR3 nucleotide sequence: TGTGCCAGCAGCTCGGCTAGCGGGATCTCCTACAATGAGCAGTTCTTC. Translating it yields CASSSASGISYNEQFF.

This clonotype was seen at least ten times. The rearrangement links TRBV11-2 to TRBJ1-6; the D gene is possibly TRBD1 (5 bases). The germline V gene has CDR1 SGHAT and CDR2 FQNNGV. Trimming removed 5 bases at V and 6 bases at J, with 11 bases between. This CDR3 region has 14 residues. CDR3 sequence (DNA): TGTGCCAGCAGCCCCGACAGCCCTAATTCACCCCTCCACTTT. It is translated as CASSPDSPNSPLHF.

About this clonotype itself: The germline gene is not matched at one end of the junction; a read error may be the cause. The gene calls are TRBV20-1 and TRBJ2-7; 7 positions agree with TRBD1. The CDR3 is 13 amino acids. Germline V gives CDR1 DFQATT, CDR2 SNEGSKA (reference sequence). CDR3 protein: CSVREQGKGEQYF. CDR3 in DNA: TGCAGTGTTAGAGAACAGGGGAAAGGCGAGCAGTACTTC.

The chain recombines TRBV29-1 with TRBJ1-1; maybe TRBD1 (6 bases). Deletions cut 4 bases from V and 3 bases from J, with 12 bases between. Germline lookup yields CDR1 SQVTM and CDR2 ANQGSEA. The CDR3 covers 13 residues. In DNA form, the CDR3 reads TGCAGCGTTGGGGCAGGGGCCTACACTGAAGCTTTCTTT. It translates to CSVGAGAYTEAFF.